This T cell receptor beta chain derives from a study of shared clonotypes between healthy human individuals. Study overall: CD4 naive cells filled three plates per donor, CD4 memory three, CD8 naive two and CD8 memory one.

Adult donors, all healthy and HIV-negative, had no recent acute infections or vaccinations. Overall study results and limits: Enrolling few donors narrowed the genetic and exposure-history diversity that was represented.

The run depth of the assay was deep. Libraries were prepared by immunoSEQ multiplex PCR; TCRdb keeps only in-frame clonotypes and omits some of them. The repertoire holds 550,000 to 800,000 clones, approximately 79% seen once, with about 1.8% in the top ten. Note on this clone: Its antigen is unknown.

Germline V lookup: CDR1 SGHAT, CDR2 FQNNGV. The CDR3 is 14 residues long. The V end lost 1 base, the J end lost 4 bases, and 11 bases lay between the germline ends. The receptor was isolated from a woman younger than 45 in good health. The V call is TRBV11-2, the J call TRBJ2-7; a weak D match, TRBD1 (6 bases). The sample was memory CD4+ T cells sorted from blood. Indicated subset: CD45RA-negative fraction. CDR3 sequence reads: CASSLVQGIYEQYF. CDR3 DNA: TGTGCCAGCAGCTTAGTACAGGGAATTTACGAGCAGTACTTC.